Sequencing of this T cell receptor beta chain was carried out in a study of CD8 T cells in Susac syndrome. The V gene's germline CDR1 is SNHLY and CDR2 FYNNEI. Trimming removed 6 bases from V and 0 bases from J, with 12 bases in between. The length of the CDR3 is 16 residues. The study, taken as a whole, reports: It was acknowledged by the study that relatively few individuals were included in its TCR sequencing and HLA analysis.

A note on this clonotype: Its matching antigen is unknown.

Sequencing of TCR beta drew on CD8+ and CD4+ T cells from blood. The CD8+ and CD4+ T cells were negatively isolated, with the TEMRA cells enriched by FACS. The authors reverse transcribed roughly 0.45 to 1 ug RNA with random hexamers. An immunoSEQ multiplex PCR generated amplified TCR beta CDR3 products spanning 54 Vbeta and 13 Jbeta. TCRdb re-called the immunoSEQ multiplex PCR reads through MiXCR, storing one row per CDR3 protein. The table shows under 200,000 distinct CDR3 sequences, with about 95% occurring only once. The chain links TRBV2 to TRBJ2-6, with unresolved D. This TCR derives from a human donor with multiple sclerosis. Source material: CD8+ T cells from PBMCs. The CDR3 reads CASRADIFSGANVLTF. DNA for the CDR3: TGTGCCAGCAGGGCGGATATCTTCTCTGGGGCCAACGTCCTGACTTTC.